This T cell receptor beta chain was observed in a study of CD8 T cells in ankylosing spondylitis. Only a few counts were recorded for this clonotype. A single record per CDR3 protein comes from TCRdb applying MiXCR to the 5' RACE reads. The sample includes about 300,000 distinct CDR3 sequences, less than 25% of them seen just once. This CDR3 has 20 residues. CDR1 and CDR2 (germline): LGHNA, YSLEER. V gave up 0 bases and J gave up 1 base, with 22 bases separating them. Material for sequencing was blood, either unsorted or a sorted T cell fraction (not recorded which). The receptor's source is a female donor with ankylosing spondylitis or in good health (not recorded which). The gene calls are TRBV4-3 and TRBJ2-4; TRBD2 might be the D (6 bases). The CDR3: CASSQDFRKGGLSAKNIQYF. The CDR3 bases are TGCGCCAGCAGCCAAGATTTCCGGAAGGGAGGACTATCGGCCAAAAACATTCAGTACTTC.